This T cell receptor beta chain derives from a study of vaccination effects on CD4 cells after COVID-19 (dated by TCRdb to the early 2020s). With respect to the entire study: Participants received two doses of either the BNT162b2 or the mRNA-1273 mRNA SARS-CoV-2 vaccine. SARS-CoV-2 spike-specific CD4+ TCR repertoires were compared before and after mRNA vaccination in COVID-19 convalescent patients and in infection-naive vaccine recipients. A total of 9 to 11 COVID-19 convalescent patients and a handful of SARS-CoV-2-naive healthy vaccine recipients were included in the full study. The Oncomine TCR Beta short-read assay on an Illumina iSeq 100 was used to sequence cultures from other donors in the study. Overall study outcomes, separate from this receptor: Among healthy vaccine recipients, nearly all vaccine-induced clones were SARS-CoV-2 mono-reactive, and only 1 of 255 was cross-reactive with common cold coronaviruses. Both infection-induced and vaccine-induced clones contracted markedly at late post-vaccination timepoints, which is consistent with waning T cell responses. The study was limited by a small number of convalescent patients and lacked early post-infection timepoints.

On this clone itself: This clone's antigen is unknown. No base quality information exists; no much larger clone differs at one position.

To identify antigen-specific CD4+ T cell clonotypes by their expansion, the ViraFEST assay first stimulated PBMC with viral peptide pools and then applied TCR sequencing. After around 10 days of culture, CD4+ T cells were isolated with the EasySep CD4+ T cell isolation kit. The absence of prior SARS-CoV-2 infection in healthy vaccine recipients was confirmed by negative nucleocapsid antibodies before and after vaccination. Each well held roughly 2.2 million PBMC cultured in IMDM containing about 5.5% human AB serum, 8.5 to 10 IU/ml IL-2 and gentamicin, along with approximately 10 ug/ml peptides. Half of the culture medium was replaced with fresh IL-2-containing medium on days 3 and 7. Each peptide stimulation condition was cultured in triplicate wells unless otherwise noted. Using Ficoll-Paque Plus gradient centrifugation, PBMC were separated from whole blood and then either used fresh or cryopreserved at -140C. The overlapping peptide pools covered the spike proteins of SARS-CoV-2 and of the common cold coronaviruses HCoV-NL63, HCoV-OC43 and HCoV-229E. Genomic DNA was extracted from cultured CD4+ T cells with the QIAamp micro DNA kit.

Trimming takes 1 base from V and 5 bases from J, and the germline ends sit 4 bases apart. There are 12 amino acids in the CDR3, from cysteine to phenylalanine inclusive. Kept here is only the CDR3 DNA, which spans 36 bases and is read in frame from base 1. Looking up the germline V gene yields CDR1 LGHNA and CDR2 YNFKEQ. Library construction relied on the immunoSEQ multiplex PCR assay. DNA from the cultured and isolated CD4+ T cells underwent TCR beta CDR3 sequencing. The authors' pipeline ran thus. Non-productive TCR sequences were removed and reads were trimmed to the CDR3 region, keeping CDR3s of at least 7 amino acids. Antigen-specific clonotypes were identified using the MANAFEST web app by comparison of expansion in peptide wells against reference cultures. Positive clones required FDR<0.05 expansion versus reference and all other wells, odds ratio above 5, and frequency above 0.1% in two replicate wells. Clonotypes significantly expanded in SARS-CoV-2 spike wells and in at least one common cold coronavirus spike condition were defined as cross-reactive. CDR3 similarity was assessed by Levenshtein distance with the stringdist R package, and unrooted trees were built with ape in R 3.6.1. This is the immuneACCESS table as TCRdb keeps it, with only in-frame sequences that have V and J called. A part of the clones is gone; compared with another copy, unresolved V genes explain less than half, and the rest is unexplained. V and J calls and clone size are copied from that table; D and trimming were computed from the DNA. The sample profile shows approximately 70,000 clones; about four fifths of them were found once. The ten top clones hold 2.5% to 3.5% of the sample.

The specimen was CD4+ T cells from PBMCs cultured with HCoV-NL63 spike peptides, collected before COVID-19 vaccination. The cell subset or site label, as the study defines it: HCoV-NL63 spike overlapping peptide pool stimulation. The chain is made from TRBV4-2 and TRBJ2-3; a confident D gene designation cannot be given. The TCR was taken from a human donor who received a COVID-19 vaccine. The DNA sequence is TGTGCCAGCAGCCAAGTTATAGATACGCAGTATTTT. Translated, it gives CASSQVIDTQYF.